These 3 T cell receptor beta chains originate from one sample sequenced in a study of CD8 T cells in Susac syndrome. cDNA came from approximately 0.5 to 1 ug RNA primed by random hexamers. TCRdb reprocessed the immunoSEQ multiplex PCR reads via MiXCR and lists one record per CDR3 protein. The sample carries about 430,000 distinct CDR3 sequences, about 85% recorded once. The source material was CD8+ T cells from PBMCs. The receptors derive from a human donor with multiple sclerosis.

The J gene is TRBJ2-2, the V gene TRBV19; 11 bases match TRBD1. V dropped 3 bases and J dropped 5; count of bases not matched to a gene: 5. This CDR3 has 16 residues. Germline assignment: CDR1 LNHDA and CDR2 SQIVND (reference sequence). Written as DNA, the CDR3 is TGTGCCAGTAGTATTAAGGGACAGGGGGGAACCGGGGAGCTGTTTTTT. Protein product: CASSIKGQGGTGELFF. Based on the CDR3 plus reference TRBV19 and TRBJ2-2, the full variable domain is DGGITQSPKYLFRKEGQNVTLSCEQNLNHDAMYWYRQDPGQGLRLIYYSQIVNDFQKGDIAEGYSVSREKKESFPLTVTSAQKNPTAFYLCASSIKGQGGTGELFFGEGSRLTVL.

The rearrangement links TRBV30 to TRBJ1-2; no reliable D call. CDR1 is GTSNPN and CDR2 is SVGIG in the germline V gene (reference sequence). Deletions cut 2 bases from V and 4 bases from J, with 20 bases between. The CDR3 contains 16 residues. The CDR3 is CAWSSIGDLWSYGYTF. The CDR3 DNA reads TGTGCCTGGAGTTCAATAGGAGATCTATGGAGCTATGGCTACACCTTC.

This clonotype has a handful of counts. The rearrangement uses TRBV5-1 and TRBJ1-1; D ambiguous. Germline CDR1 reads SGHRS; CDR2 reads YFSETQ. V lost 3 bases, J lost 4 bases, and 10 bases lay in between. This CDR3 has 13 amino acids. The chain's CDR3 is CASSSLGATEAFF. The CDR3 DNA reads TGCGCCAGCAGCTCCCTAGGAGCCACTGAAGCTTTCTTT.